The next 6 T cell receptor beta chains were all read from a single sample in a study of early T cells in non-severe SARS-CoV-2 infection. Via MiXCR, TCRdb re-called the 5' RACE reads, giving one row per CDR3 protein. The sample lists around 60,000 distinct CDR3 sequences, about 13% seen once, with more than 8.5% in the top ten. Sequenced material: whole blood. These receptors were taken from an adult who was a healthcare worker with PCR-confirmed SARS-CoV-2 infection or an uninfected control (not recorded which).

This clonotype has just a few counts. V usage is TRBV30 and J usage is TRBJ2-2; 8 bases are shared with TRBD2. This CDR3 contains 16 residues. The V gene end was trimmed by 4 bases and the J gene end by 3 bases; junction bases not matched to a gene: 10. From germline, CDR1 is GTSNPN and CDR2 SVGIG (reference sequence). CDR3: CAWILREGRYTGELFF. Written as DNA, the CDR3 is TGTGCCTGGATCCTACGGGAGGGAAGGTACACCGGGGAGCTGTTTTTT.

This clonotype occurred many times. This chain links TRBV21-1 with TRBJ1-5; no DNA check was done on the table's D call, TRBD1. TRBV21-1 is a pseudogene. The CDR3 has 14 residues. The DNA for the CDR3 is TGTGCCAGCAGCAAACTCAGGGGGAGACAGCCCCAGCATTTT. Translation gives CASSKLRGRQPQHF.

In DNA, the CDR3 is TGTGCCAGCAGTTTGTGGGGACAGCCTAATGAAAAACTGTTTTTT. Encoded protein: CASSLWGQPNEKLFF. This rearrangement joins TRBV27 to TRBJ1-4, with 7 bases matching TRBD1. With 3 bases clipped from V and 3 bases from J, the junction kept 4 bases outside the gene matches. This CDR3 has 15 residues. Germline assignment: CDR1 MNHEY and CDR2 SMNVEV (reference sequence).

This clonotype appeared once. This chain uses TRBV11-2 with TRBJ2-1, with a possible D match to TRBD1 (5 bases). V was trimmed by 5 bases and J by 5 bases, leaving 7 bases between them. Germline V lookup: CDR1 SGHAT, CDR2 FQNNGV. The CDR3 has 12 residues. The CDR3 sequence: CASSQGNNEQFF. CDR3 coding DNA: TGTGCCAGCAGCCAGGGTAACAATGAGCAGTTCTTC.

This clonotype was seen many times. The rearrangement joins TRBV12-3 or TRBV12-4 to TRBJ2-1, with no clear D. CDR3 length: 14 amino acids. V shed 3 bases and J shed 2 bases, with 8 bases lying between them. CDR3 sequence: CASSFGVPYNEQFF. CDR3 in DNA: TGTGCCAGCAGTTTTGGGGTGCCCTACAATGAGCAGTTCTTC.

This clonotype was detected only a few times. The J gene is TRBJ2-1, the V gene TRBV28; 10 bases map to TRBD1. The CDR3 runs 14 residues. CDR1 and CDR2 (germline): MDHEN, SYDVKM. V shed 11 bases, J shed 1 base, and the junction held 5 bases outside the gene matches. The CDR3 loop is CAGGDRGSYNEQFF. In DNA form, the CDR3 reads TGTGCCGGGGGGGACAGGGGTTCCTACAATGAGCAGTTCTTC.